The 32 T cell receptor beta chains reported below all come from one sample, sequenced in a study of T cells in Graves' hyperthyroidism and ophthalmopathy. Researchers took RNA transcripts and amplified the TCR beta CDR3 regions from them. HTBI primers were the set used in a first-round RT-PCR of the TCR CDR3. TCRdb processed the multiplex PCR reads anew with MiXCR; each CDR3 protein has one entry. The table shows about 660,000 distinct CDR3 sequences, with about 45% occurring only once. The specimen was peripheral blood or thyroid tissue (not recorded which). These receptors were obtained from an adult man with Graves' disease, either hyperthyroidism or ophthalmopathy (not recorded which).

This clonotype has just a few counts. Without the conserved terminal phenylalanine or tryptophan, this CDR3 likely stems from a read error. Because the CDR3's place on the DNA is in doubt, the DNA is left out and the CDR3 is given as listed by TCRdb. The chain has TRBV6-6 and TRBJ1-3; the D call TRBD1 from the table was never checked on the DNA. Both ends counted, the CDR3 spans 13 residues. Germline V CDR1 and CDR2: MNHNY, SVGAGI (reference sequence). Here the CDR3 reads CASSEGGGQRGIL.

This chain uses TRBV5-1 with TRBJ1-3; D is ambiguous. This CDR3 spans 16 amino acids. CDR1 and CDR2 from the germline V gene are SGHRS and YFSETQ. The V gene lost 0 bases and the J gene lost 0 bases, with 10 bases spanning the gap. The CDR3 nucleotides read TGCGCCAGCAGCTTGGCCGGGCCGATCTCTGGAAACACCATATATTTT. Its protein is CASSLAGPISGNTIYF.

This clonotype has just a few counts. The CDR3 sequence: CASTRDTLAGYTF. The CDR3 DNA reads as TGTGCCAGCACGAGGGACACCCTGGCTGGCTACACCTTC. The chain has TRBV9 and TRBJ1-2; D is perhaps TRBD1 (6 bases). The V end was cut by 6 bases, the J end by 7 bases, with 16 bases between. Germline assignment: CDR1 SGDLS and CDR2 YYNGEE. The CDR3 runs to 13 residues. Variable domain in full (rest from reference TRBV9 and TRBJ1-2): DSGVTQTPKHLITATGQRVTLRCSPRSGDLSVYWYQQSLDQGLQFLIQYYNGEERAKGNILERFSAQQFPDLHSELNLSSLELGDSALYFCASTRDTLAGYTFGSGTRLTVV.

The gene calls are TRBV5-1 and TRBJ2-5; 8 bases match TRBD1. J lost 5 bases, V lost 3 bases, and 9 bases had no gene match. This CDR3 region has 15 residues. Per the germline V gene, CDR1 is SGHRS and CDR2 is YFSETQ. The chain's CDR3 is CASSSDRGGPETQYF. As DNA, the CDR3 is TGCGCCAGCAGCTCCGACAGGGGAGGTCCGGAGACCCAGTACTTC.

This chain connects TRBV10-3 to TRBJ1-6; possible D gene TRBD1, 6 bases. V was shortened by 3 bases and J by 9 bases, with 12 bases between the two germline ends. Germline CDR1 and CDR2: ENHRY and SYGVKD. The CDR3 loop spans 14 amino acids. The CDR3: CAISDRGRGSPLHF. The CDR3 DNA reads TGTGCCATCAGTGACAGGGGCCGTGGTTCACCCCTCCACTTT.

This clonotype was picked up a small number of times. The chain links TRBV20-1 to TRBJ1-6; D is unresolved. CDR1 is DFQATT and CDR2 is SNEGSKA in the germline V gene (reference sequence). V lost 5 bases and J lost 8, with 19 bases in between. CDR3 length: 15 amino acids. The DNA for the CDR3 is TGCAGTGCTCACGTCAAGGGTTCGGGTGATTCACCCCTCCACTTT. It is translated as CSAHVKGSGDSPLHF.

Notes on this clonotype: With a much larger clone just one base away, this may be a read error. The chain has TRBV10-3 and TRBJ1-2; the D gene is possibly TRBD1 (5 bases). The length of the CDR3 is 13 residues. Germline assignment: CDR1 ENHRY and CDR2 SYGVKD. The CDR3 reads CTISQETDYGYTF. The CDR3 nucleotides are TGTACCATCAGTCAGGAGACAGACTATGGCTACACCTTC.

At least ten counts were recorded for this clonotype. The J gene is TRBJ1-4, the V gene TRBV20-1, with a weak D call TRBD1 (6 bases). The CDR3 runs 11 residues. V was shortened by 5 bases and J by 11 bases, with 12 bases between the two germline ends. Germline V lookup: CDR1 DFQATT, CDR2 SNEGSKA (reference sequence). DNA for the CDR3: TGCAGTGCTCCCCTACAGGGCAAACTGTTTTTT. This gives the protein CSAPLQGKLFF.

A remark on this clonotype: A much larger clone lies a single base off, so this may be a read error. V is TRBV7-9 and J is TRBJ1-4; D unclear. The CDR3 contains 13 residues. Trimming removed 4 bases at V and 8 bases at J, with 11 bases between. Looked up from germline, CDR1 is SEHNR and CDR2 is FQNEAQ (reference sequence). As DNA, the CDR3 is TGTGCCAGCAGCTCATCGGCCGGCGAAAAACTGTTTTTT. Residues: CASSSSAGEKLFF.

This chain connects TRBV20-1 to TRBJ1-4, with D possibly TRBD1 on 5 matching bases. CDR3 size: 13 residues. Germline lookup yields CDR1 DFQATT and CDR2 SNEGSKA (reference sequence). V lost 5 bases, J lost 7 bases, and 14 bases lay in between. The CDR3 loop reads CSAASDGGEKLFF. The CDR3 nucleotides are TGCAGTGCTGCCTCCGACGGGGGTGAAAAACTGTTTTTT.

The chain employs TRBV25-1 and TRBJ1-4, with no clear D. The CDR3 runs 15 residues. Germline V gene data show CDR1 as MGHDK and CDR2 as SYGVNS. CDR3 loop: CAISRSGRSNEKLFF. CDR3 nucleotide sequence: TGTGCTATCAGTCGCTCCGGCAGGTCTAATGAAAAACTGTTTTTT.

The V gene is TRBV7-3, the J gene TRBJ2-7; 8 bases line up with TRBD1. Unmatched junction bases numbered 10, after V lost 5 bases and J lost 1 base. The V gene's germline CDR1 is SGHTA and CDR2 FQGTGA. CDR3 size: 16 residues. CDR3 amino acids: CASSPQGQGASYEQYF. CDR3 coding DNA: TGTGCCAGCAGCCCCCAGGGCCAGGGGGCTTCCTACGAGCAGTACTTC. Looking up the rest from reference TRBV7-3 and TRBJ2-7 gives the full variable domain: GAGVSQTPSNKVTEKGKYVELRCDPISGHTALYWYRQSLGQGPEFLIYFQGTGAADDSGLPNDRFFAVRPEGSVSTLKIQRTERGDSAVYLCASSPQGQGASYEQYFGPGTRLTVT.

In its sample, this clonotype was seen a few times. The V call is TRBV14, the J call TRBJ1-3, with D perhaps TRBD1 (5 bases). The CDR3 loop spans 15 amino acids. The ends were cut back, 0 bases at V and 2 bases at J, with 8 bases in the middle. The germline gives CDR1 SGHDN, CDR2 FVKESK. The DNA of the CDR3 is TGTGCCAGCAGCCAAGACGGGACGGCTGGAAACACCATATATTTT. It codes for CASSQDGTAGNTIYF.

This clonotype has a count of ten or more. The chain is built from TRBV15 and TRBJ1-1; no clear D. Trimming shortened V by 11 bases and J by 2 bases, and 21 bases separated the two germline ends. The CDR3 contains 15 residues. Germline CDR1 LNHNV, CDR2 YYDKDF (reference sequence). The CDR3 loop reads CAATRTLGSNTEAFF. DNA of the CDR3: TGTGCCGCCACGAGGACGCTAGGGTCTAACACTGAAGCTTTCTTT.

This clonotype showed up just a few times. CDR3 region: CSVEGSAGGGSYEQYF. DNA of the CDR3: TGCAGCGTTGAAGGGTCGGCAGGGGGGGGGTCCTACGAGCAGTACTTC. The chain carries TRBV29-1 and TRBJ2-7, with D tentatively TRBD1 or TRBD2 (7 bases each). CDR3 size: 16 residues. V was shortened by 1 base and J by 1 base, with 17 bases between the two germline ends. The germline V gene encodes CDR1 SQVTM and CDR2 ANQGSEA.

Many counts were recorded for this clonotype. The chain links TRBV29-1 to TRBJ1-3, with D possibly TRBD1 on 6 matching bases. V lost 4 bases, J lost 1 base, and 14 bases lay in between. This CDR3 contains 15 residues. The germline CDR1 and CDR2 sequences are SQVTM and ANQGSEA. CDR3 DNA: TGCAGCGTTGCGGGACACTGGAAATCTGGAAACACCATATATTTT. Translating it yields CSVAGHWKSGNTIYF.

As regards this clonotype: One base away lies a much larger clone, so this may be a sequencing read error. The chain carries TRBV5-1 and TRBJ1-6; the D gene is possibly TRBD1 (5 bases). Trimming pared 0 bases from V and 7 bases from J, leaving 11 bases between. The V gene's germline CDR1 is SGHRS and CDR2 YFSETQ. This CDR3 comprises 15 residues. CDR3 in amino acids: CASSLVGQRNSPLHF. CDR3 coding DNA: TGCGCCAGCAGCTTGGTGGGGCAGAGAAATTCACCCCTCCACTTT.

V is TRBV25-1 and J is TRBJ1-6; TRBD1 matches 8 bases. The CDR3 contains 14 residues. The germline V gene encodes CDR1 MGHDK and CDR2 SYGVNS. Trimming cost V 6 bases and J 8 bases; bases outside gene matches: 6. The chain's CDR3 is CASRGQVVDSPLHF. The CDR3 region has the DNA TGTGCCAGCAGGGGACAGGTGGTTGATTCACCCCTCCACTTT. Full variable domain (remainder filled in from reference TRBV25-1 and TRBJ1-6): EADIYQTPRYLVIGTGKKITLECSQTMGHDKMYWYQQDPGMELHLIHYSYGVNSTEKGDLSSESTVSRIRTEHFPLTLESARPSHTSQYLCASRGQVVDSPLHFGNGTRLTVT.

This clonotype was seen ten or more times. The gene calls are TRBV10-1 and TRBJ1-4, with D hard to call. V shed 7 bases and J shed 0 bases, with 15 bases lying between them. Germline V gene lookup returns CDR1 WNHNN and CDR2 SYGVQD (reference sequence). This CDR3 comprises 16 residues. The CDR3 nucleotides read TGCGCCAGCAATCGATTCGAGGACCCAACTAATGAAAAACTGTTTTTT. Protein: CASNRFEDPTNEKLFF.

This clonotype was counted many times. The V gene is TRBV7-9, the J gene TRBJ1-2, with a weak D call TRBD1 (6 bases). Germline CDR1 and CDR2: SEHNR and FQNEAQ (reference sequence). This CDR3 has 13 amino acids. V lost 5 bases and J lost 9, with 16 bases in between. CDR3 DNA: TGTGCCAGCAGCGCCGGGGACATCGATCGCTACACCTTC. It translates to CASSAGDIDRYTF. The full variable domain, with the rest looked up from reference TRBV7-9 and TRBJ1-2, is DTGVSQNPRHKITKRGQNVTFRCDPISEHNRLYWYRQTLGQGPEFLTYFQNEAQLEKSRLLSDRFSAERPKGSFSTLEIQRTEQGDSAMYLCASSAGDIDRYTFGSGTRLTVV.

This rearrangement joins TRBV2 to TRBJ1-1; D may be TRBD1 (5 bases). Trimming took off 8 bases at V and 1 base at J, with 11 bases between the two ends. CDR1 and CDR2 (germline): SNHLY, FYNNEI. The CDR3 spans 13 residues. The CDR3 is CASEPTGNTEAFF. In nucleotides, the CDR3 is TGTGCCAGCGAGCCAACAGGGAACACTGAAGCTTTCTTT.

A word on this clonotype: One end of the junction is discordant with germline, which a read error may explain. The genes are TRBV5-1 and TRBJ2-7; 10 bases are a match to TRBD2. The CDR3 contains 14 residues. Germline CDR1 is SGHRS and CDR2 is YFSETQ. The CDR3 spells CAGSDTGTSDEQYF. The CDR3 coding sequence is TGCGCCGGCAGCGACACCGGGACTAGCGACGAGCAGTACTTC.

CDR3 loop: CASRGLVTYEQYF. The CDR3 nucleotides are TGCGCCAGCAGAGGGTTGGTTACCTACGAGCAGTACTTC. J is TRBJ2-7 and V is TRBV5-1; D remains ambiguous. The germline V gene has CDR1 SGHRS and CDR2 YFSETQ. The CDR3 length is 13 residues. Deletions cut 5 bases from V and 2 bases from J, with 11 bases between.

This clonotype showed up many times. The V gene is TRBV2, the J gene TRBJ1-4, with a weak D call TRBD1 (5 bases). V dropped 6 bases and J dropped 10 bases, with 12 bases sitting between them. The CDR3 is made up of 12 amino acids. Germline V gene data show CDR1 as SNHLY and CDR2 as FYNNEI. The CDR3 DNA follows: TGTGCCAGCAGAACCGGGGGAGGAAAACTGTTTTTT. It codes for CASRTGGGKLFF.

Details on this clonotype: One end of the junction is discordant with germline, which a read error may explain. This sequence joins TRBV10-2 and TRBJ1-1; the D gene is possibly TRBD1 (6 bases). This CDR3 is built from 13 residues. Germline CDR1 WSHSY, CDR2 SAAADI. In DNA form, the CDR3 reads TGTGCCAGCCGGGGCCAGGGGATGACTGAAGCTTTCTTT. It codes for CASRGQGMTEAFF.

This clonotype showed up just a few times. The chain is built from TRBV5-1 and TRBJ1-1; no clear D gene. Germline V gives CDR1 SGHRS, CDR2 YFSETQ. This CDR3 comprises 15 residues. The V end lost 4 bases, the J end lost 5 bases, and 18 bases lay between the germline ends. The CDR3 is CASSEGQDRSTEAFF. The CDR3 DNA reads as TGCGCCAGCAGCGAAGGGCAGGATCGGAGTACTGAAGCTTTCTTT.

This clonotype has a count of ten or more. The chain joins TRBV29-1 to TRBJ1-2; 10 nucleotides match TRBD1. The germline V gene encodes CDR1 SQVTM and CDR2 ANQGSEA. The CDR3 contains 14 residues. The trim removed 4 bases at V and 3 bases at J, leaving 5 bases unmatched. For the CDR3, the DNA is TGCAGCGTTGTAAGTGGGACAGGGGACTATGGCTACACCTTC. Residues: CSVVSGTGDYGYTF.

This clonotype was recorded a few times. The chain carries TRBV19 and TRBJ1-1; no definite D call. With 2 bases removed from V and 1 base from J, the gap between germline ends came to 8 bases. The CDR3 covers 14 residues. The germline V gene encodes CDR1 LNHDA and CDR2 SQIVND (reference sequence). The CDR3 here is CASSILAGNTEAFF. The CDR3 region has the DNA TGTGCCAGTAGTATATTGGCGGGGAACACTGAAGCTTTCTTT.

Only a few counts were recorded for this clonotype. V gene TRBV5-1 combines with J gene TRBJ1-3; possible D gene TRBD1, 6 bases. This CDR3 is built from 22 residues. Germline-derived CDR1 and CDR2 are SGHRS and YFSETQ. Trimming removed 3 bases at V and 5 bases at J, with 36 bases between. Here the CDR3 DNA reads TGCGCCAGCAGCTCCATCGAGACGACAGGAGGCACCACTACCAGAGGCCGAAACACCATATATTTT. The encoded protein is CASSSIETTGGTTTRGRNTIYF.

This clonotype was recorded at least ten times. The rearrangement joins TRBV12-3 or TRBV12-4 to TRBJ2-7; 7 bases fit TRBD1. The CDR3 spans 12 residues. The ends lost 3 bases at V and 6 bases at J; junction bases unmatched: 2. The CDR3 nucleotides are TGTGCCAGCAGTTTCGGGACAGCCGAGCAGTACTTC. It codes for CASSFGTAEQYF.

This clonotype has at least ten counts. CDR3 sequence reads: CASRKAGANVLTF. The CDR3 nucleotides read TGTGCCAGCAGGAAGGCCGGGGCCAACGTCCTGACTTTC. This chain uses TRBV6-6 with TRBJ2-6; D uncertain. CDR1 MNHNY and CDR2 SVGAGI come from the germline V gene (reference sequence). CDR3 length: 13 residues. Trimming stripped 6 bases from V and 4 bases from J, with 7 bases between.

This clonotype came up a few times. The V and J genes are TRBV29-1 and TRBJ2-5, with D unresolved. This CDR3 comprises 14 residues. Germline V CDR1 and CDR2: SQVTM, ANQGSEA. V lost 7 bases, J lost 4 bases, and 19 bases lay in between. This CDR3 is CSARPAALGETQYF. DNA for the CDR3: TGCAGCGCTCGGCCCGCGGCCCTGGGAGAGACCCAGTACTTC.